Each of the 8 T cell receptor beta chains below was sequenced from the same sample in a study of esophageal squamous cell carcinoma under preoperative chemotherapy. TCRdb re-called the PCR reads through MiXCR, storing one row per CDR3 protein. This table has roughly 30,000 distinct CDR3 sequences, 52% appearing once. Noted time point: after preoperative PTX-NDP chemotherapy. This sample was taken from a patient given preoperative chemotherapy. The origin of the receptors is a human donor with esophageal squamous cell carcinoma. The donor label of this sample is uncertain.

This clonotype was counted many times. The chain has TRBV12-3 or TRBV12-4 and TRBJ2-3, with D uncertain. The CDR3 runs 13 residues. V gave up 5 bases and J gave up 2 bases, with 8 bases separating them. The CDR3 region is CASSGMNTDTQYF. CDR3 bases: TGTGCCAGCAGTGGGATGAACACAGATACGCAGTATTTT.

This rearrangement joins TRBV10-3 to TRBJ2-2; D is possibly TRBD1 (6 bases). The germline CDR1 and CDR2 sequences are ENHRY and SYGVKD. This CDR3 comprises 15 residues. The V and J ends lost 9 bases and 16 bases respectively, with 30 bases between them. The CDR3 nucleotides are TGTGCCATGGGCCACCAGGCTGTGAGCACAGGGACGCAGTTTTTT. It yields the protein CAMGHQAVSTGTQFF.

Comment on this clonotype: Germline is not matched at one junction end, which may reflect a read error. The rearrangement links TRBV7-3 to TRBJ2-3; D is tentatively TRBD1 or TRBD2 (5 bases each). Per germline, CDR1 SGHTA and CDR2 FQGTGA. The CDR3 totals 15 residues. The CDR3 loop reads CARGFGGRDPDTQYF. CDR3 nucleotide sequence: TGTGCCAGGGGCTTCGGCGGCCGGGACCCAGATACGCAGTATTTC.

Comments on this clonotype: Because it lacks the conserved phenylalanine or tryptophan at the end, this CDR3 is likely a read error. The DNA is omitted, as the CDR3 cannot be located on it reliably, and the CDR3 follows TCRdb's listing. The chain joins TRBV7-7 to TRBJ2-5; TRBD2, the D gene given by the table, was not confirmed from the DNA. The germline V gene encodes CDR1 SSHAT and CDR2 FNYEAQ (reference sequence). The CDR3 adds up to 15 amino acids, both ends counted. The CDR3 sequence is CASSPREGLKKTQFS.

This clonotype was seen a few times. V usage is TRBV5-1 and J usage is TRBJ2-3, with a possible D match to TRBD1 (6 bases). V shed 0 bases and J shed 6 bases, with 14 bases lying between them. The CDR3 has 15 amino acids. Per germline, CDR1 SGHRS and CDR2 YFSETQ. As DNA, the CDR3 is TGCGCCAGCAGCTTGGTGCCGACAACAGGGGATACGCAGTATTTT. This sequence encodes CASSLVPTTGDTQYF.

This chain connects TRBV7-8 to TRBJ2-2; a weak D match, TRBD2 (7 bases). The V gene's germline CDR1 is SGHVS and CDR2 FQNEAQ. The V gene lost 5 bases and the J gene lost 16 bases, with 29 bases spanning the gap. This CDR3 comprises 16 residues. CDR3: CASSRLGGVSTGTQFF. The CDR3 DNA is TGTGCCAGCAGCCGCCTAGGGGGGGTGAGCACAGGTACGCAGTTTTTT.

The chain couples TRBV7-8 to TRBJ2-3, with 7 bases fitting TRBD2. With V trimmed by 8 bases and J by 9 bases, 20 bases remained unmatched. The CDR3 sequence is 16 residues long. The germline gives CDR1 SGHVS, CDR2 FQNEAQ. As DNA, the CDR3 is TGTGCCAGCCGCAACCTGGGGGGGTGGGCCAAAAACACGCAGTATTTT. This gives the protein CASRNLGGWAKNTQYF.

In its sample, this clonotype was seen many times. CDR3: CASSPNHISNNEQYF. Written as DNA, the CDR3 is TGTGCCAGCAGCCCAAATCATATTTCCAACAATGAGCAGTACTTC. The gene calls are TRBV11-1 and TRBJ2-1; D gene ambiguous. The DNA end is more similar to TRBJ2-7, so the J call may be wrong. Germline loops: CDR1 SGHAT, CDR2 FQDESV (reference sequence). This CDR3 has 15 residues.